These 13 T cell receptor beta chains came from one sample sequenced in a study of graft-versus-host responses after intestinal transplantation. Repertoires were generated with immunoSEQ multiplex PCR, while TCRdb's copy carries only in-frame clones and drops some. The profile shows approximately 100,000 clones, around 88% of them singletons. The sample was PBMCs, taken 255 days after intestinal transplant. These receptors were taken from a human patient who received an intestinal transplant, so some T cells may come from the graft donor.

This chain joins TRBV5-8 and TRBJ2-7; the match to TRBD2 covers 8 bases. V trimming: 3 bases; J trimming: 6 bases; junction bases outside the gene matches: 11. The CDR3 has 15 residues. CDR1 and CDR2 from the germline V gene are SGHTS and YDEGEE. The CDR3 DNA follows: TGTGCCAGCAGCTCGCCGGGGGGGCGAGTTACCGAGCAGTACTTC. This sequence encodes CASSSPGGRVTEQYF.

V usage is TRBV7-8 and J usage is TRBJ2-1; 15 bases agree with TRBD2. This CDR3 comprises 16 residues. V was pared by 1 base and J by 9 bases, with 4 bases of the junction left unmatched. Germline V gene data show CDR1 as SGHVS and CDR2 as FQNEAQ. The CDR3 loop reads CASSLGTSGRVGEQFF. CDR3 sequence (DNA): TGTGCCAGCAGCTTAGGGACTAGCGGGAGGGTAGGTGAGCAGTTCTTC.

The genes are TRBV10-3 and TRBJ1-2; 8 bases are a match to TRBD1. V gave up 6 bases and J gave up 2 bases; unmatched junction bases: 5. CDR3 length equals 14 residues. Per germline, CDR1 ENHRY and CDR2 SYGVKD. CDR3 nucleotide sequence: TGTGCCATCAGACCCGGACAGGGCAACTATGGCTACACCTTC. Its protein product is CAIRPGQGNYGYTF.

The V call is TRBV7-9, the J call TRBJ1-2, with D perhaps matching TRBD1 (6 bases). Trimming cost V 1 base and J 2 bases, with 17 bases left between them. Germline CDR1 and CDR2: SEHNR and FQNEAQ (reference sequence). CDR3 size: 17 residues. The chain's CDR3 is CASSLGLGGGSNYGYTF. The CDR3 nucleotides read TGTGCCAGCAGCTTAGGGCTGGGAGGGGGATCCAACTATGGCTACACCTTC.

The chain employs TRBV10-1 and TRBJ1-1, with D hard to call. CDR1 is WNHNN and CDR2 is SYGVQD in the germline V gene (reference sequence). This CDR3 contains 13 residues. With 4 bases removed from V and 2 bases from J, the gap between germline ends came to 8 bases. The CDR3 spells CASSGKGNTEAFF. The CDR3 bases are TGCGCCAGCAGTGGAAAAGGTAACACTGAAGCTTTCTTT.

The chain recombines TRBV5-6 with TRBJ2-7, with 9 bases aligning to TRBD1. The J segment lost 0 bases and the V segment lost 4 bases, leaving 5 bases of the junction unmatched. The CDR3 spans 15 residues. Germline V gene data show CDR1 as SGHDT and CDR2 as YYEEEE. CDR3 bases: TGTGCCAGCAGCCCCGGGACAGGGTCCTCCTACGAGCAGTACGTC. Protein product: CASSPGTGSSYEQYV.

The CDR3 loop is CASSLPSDRPNTGELFF. For the CDR3, the DNA is TGCGCCAGCAGCTTGCCAAGCGACAGGCCGAACACCGGGGAGCTGTTTTTT. The V call is TRBV5-1, the J call TRBJ2-2; D may be TRBD1 (6 bases). Between the trimmed V and J ends, which lost 1 base and 0 bases, there was a span of 13 bases. CDR1 is SGHRS, CDR2 YFSETQ, per germline. The CDR3 sequence is 17 residues long.

The chain combines TRBV6-5 with TRBJ2-6, with a tentative D call TRBD2 (5 bases). The V gene's germline CDR1 is MNHEY and CDR2 SVGAGI. This CDR3 region has 14 residues. V was pared by 5 bases and J by 4 bases, with 9 bases between. The CDR3 DNA is TGTGCCAGCAGTACTAGTGCCGGGGCCAACGTCCTGACTTTC. Its translation is CASSTSAGANVLTF.

This clone was observed once. V is TRBV21-1 and J is TRBJ1-5. TRBV21-1 is given as a pseudogene. This CDR3 has 17 residues. The CDR3 is CASSIALLHWHHQPQHF. The CDR3 DNA is TGTGCCAGCAGCATCGCTTTACTACATTGGCATCATCAGCCCCAGCATTTT.

V usage is TRBV9 and J usage is TRBJ1-5, with 8 bases lining up with TRBD1. The ends lost 0 bases at V and 11 bases at J; junction bases unmatched: 4. The germline V gene has CDR1 SGDLS and CDR2 YYNGEE. The CDR3 runs 13 residues. The CDR3 sequence is CASSVATGGAQHF. The CDR3 nucleotides read TGTGCCAGCAGCGTAGCAACAGGGGGTGCCCAGCATTTT. Full variable domain (missing parts from reference TRBV9 and TRBJ1-5): DSGVTQTPKHLITATGQRVTLRCSPRSGDLSVYWYQQSLDQGLQFLIQYYNGEERAKGNILERFSAQQFPDLHSELNLSSLELGDSALYFCASSVATGGAQHFGDGTRLSIL.

The genes are TRBV7-2 and TRBJ2-5; 11 bases map to TRBD2. The CDR3 runs 15 residues. V was pared by 5 bases and J by 3 bases, with 5 bases of the junction left unmatched. Germline CDR1 is SGHTA and CDR2 is FQGNSA. The CDR3 region has the DNA TGTGCCAGCAGCCACCTAGCGGGGGGCAAAGAGACCCAGTACTTC. It yields the protein CASSHLAGGKETQYF. Looking up the rest from reference TRBV7-2 and TRBJ2-5 gives the full variable domain: GAGVSQSPSNKVTEKGKDVELRCDPISGHTALYWYRQSLGQGLEFLIYFQGNSAPDKSGLPSDRFSAERTGGSVSTLTIQRTQQEDSAVYLCASSHLAGGKETQYFGPGTRLLVL.

The chain links TRBV5-6 to TRBJ1-2; 8 bases are shared with TRBD1. Germline values: CDR1 SGHDT, CDR2 YYEEEE. Trimming removed 0 bases from V and 4 bases from J; junction bases left unmatched: 5. This CDR3 comprises 15 residues. CDR3 amino acids: CASSLGTGGPYGYTF. CDR3 sequence (DNA): TGTGCCAGCAGCTTGGGCACAGGGGGACCCTATGGCTACACCTTC.

The CDR3 loop reads CASSAGLAKGRGNIQYF. The CDR3 nucleotides are TGTGCCAGCAGCGCGGGACTAGCGAAGGGGAGGGGAAACATTCAGTACTTC. The J gene is TRBJ2-4, the V gene TRBV14, with 10 bases aligning to TRBD2. The J segment lost 6 bases and the V segment lost 5 bases, leaving 13 bases of the junction unmatched. The CDR3 runs to 17 residues. Per germline, CDR1 SGHDN and CDR2 FVKESK.